The clone carrying this TCR beta chain appeared once. The data are from a study of blood T cell repertoires in COVID-19. The protocol was immunoSEQ multiplex PCR, while the TCRdb copy is restricted to in-frame clones and leaves out a portion. Seen here are approximately 300,000 clones, 80% to 90% observed once, and the top ten hold roughly 4%. There are 11 residues in the CDR3. V was trimmed by 7 bases and J by 11 bases, leaving 14 bases between them. Germline values: CDR1 MGHDK, CDR2 SYGVNS. This chain connects TRBV25-1 to TRBJ1-1; possibly TRBD1 for D (6 bases). The sequence was collected from a woman aged 25 to 45 who had recovered from COVID-19. Sequencing input: PBMCs or T cells enriched from blood (not recorded which). The CDR3 nucleotides are TGTGCCAGCAATTTGGGGGGGCATGCTTTCTTT. Protein sequence: CASNLGGHAFF.